These T cell receptor beta chains were read from a single sample in a study of T-cell reconstitution after alpha-beta-depleted transplantation in children. One entry per CDR3 protein, called by TCRdb with MiXCR from the PCR reads. This table has 210,000 or so distinct CDR3 sequences, 8% to 9.5% appearing once. Source: PBMCs from the stem cell graft donor, taken from the stem cell graft. Every receptor here comes from a human donor who donated a stem cell graft to a child with acute lymphoblastic leukemia. CDR3s include the opening cysteine and the closing phenylalanine or tryptophan. The D gene is left open where the match is weak. The listing skips clone size in some rows; elsewhere it reads once, few, many or a size class.

few	TRBV9	TRBJ2-7	NA	CASSVRDRSYEQYF	TGTGCCAGCAGCGTGCGGGACAGATCCTACGAGCAGTACTTC
many	TRBV5-1	TRBJ1-1	NA	CASSLQGNTEAFF	TGTGCCAGCAGCTTACAGGGAAACACTGAAGCTTTCTTT
few	TRBV12-3/TRBV12-4	TRBJ1-1	TRBD1	CASSGDRGDSEAFF	TGTGCCAGCAGTGGGGACAGGGGTGATTCTGAAGCTTTCTTT
few	TRBV16	TRBJ2-5	NA	CASSQSPGKETQYF	TGTGCCAGCAGCCAATCGCCAGGGAAAGAGACCCAGTACTTC
few	TRBV12-3/TRBV12-4	TRBJ1-1	NA	CASNNLAGTEAFF	TGTGCCAGCAACAACCTTGCGGGCACTGAAGCTTTCTTT
few	TRBV7-6	TRBJ1-1	NA	CASSLGDHLGAKNTEAFF	TGTGCCAGCAGCTTAGGAGACCATTTAGGGGCCAAGAACACTGAAGCTTTCTTT
many	TRBV4-3	TRBJ2-5	TRBD2	CASSQDWAAGEEETQYF	TGCGCCAGCAGCCAAGATTGGGCAGCGGGGGAAGAAGAGACCCAGTACTTC
few	TRBV7-2	TRBJ1-3	NA	CASSPNRVKDTIYF	TGTGCCAGCAGCCCGAACAGGGTGAAAGACACCATATATTTT
many	TRBV20-1	TRBJ1-1	TRBD1	CSARLRTGGNTEAFF	TGCAGTGCTAGACTCCGGACAGGGGGTAACACTGAAGCTTTCTTT
NA	TRBV25-1	TRBJ1-2	NA	CASSEWDIPYGYTF	TGTGCCAGCAGTGAATGGGACATTCCATATGGCTACACCTTC
NA	TRBV4-2	TRBJ2-7	NA	CASSQDGQSYGQYF	TGTGCCAGCAGCCAAGATGGGCAGTCCTACGGGCAGTACTTC
few	TRBV25-1	TRBJ1-2	NA	CASSEQGHYGYTF	TGTGCCAGCAGTGAACAGGGGCACTATGGCTACACCTTC
many	TRBV24-1	TRBJ2-5	TRBD2	CATSDSPASRGGLETQYF	TGTGCCACCAGTGATTCTCCGGCCTCGCGGGGGGGTCTGGAGACCCAGTACTTC
NA	TRBV5-1	TRBJ1-1	NA	CASSLGLLVNTEAFF	TGCGCCAGCAGCTTGGGTCTATTGGTGAACACTGAAGCTTTCTTT
NA	TRBV20-1	TRBJ2-1	TRBD2	CSAEPTPGGRNEQFF	TGCAGTGCAGAGCCTACCCCGGGGGGTCGCAATGAGCAGTTCTTC
many	TRBV20-1	TRBJ2-1	TRBD1	CSARADRDYNEQFF	TGCAGTGCTAGAGCAGACAGGGATTACAATGAGCAGTTCTTC
many	TRBV9	TRBJ1-6	NA	CASSPPGLPYNSPLHF	TGTGCCAGCAGCCCCCCGGGGCTACCCTATAATTCACCCCTCCACTTT
once	TRBV18	TRBJ1-1	TRBD1	CASSPLGQDSLNTEAFF	TGTGCCAGCTCACCGTTGGGACAGGATTCCTTGAACACTGAAGCTTTCTTT
NA	TRBV20-1	TRBJ2-5	NA	CSATPIIGRETQYF	TGCAGTGCTACACCTATTATCGGCCGGGAGACCCAGTACTTC
many	TRBV6-1	TRBJ1-3	NA	CASSPQGFRGNTIYF	TGTGCCAGCAGCCCTCAGGGGTTTCGCGGAAACACCATATATTTT
few	TRBV5-6	TRBJ2-3	TRBD2	CASSRGLAGEADTQYF	TGTGCCAGCAGCCGGGGACTAGCGGGAGAGGCTGATACGCAGTATTTT
few	TRBV20-1	TRBJ1-2	NA	CSASEGGFYGYTF	TGCAGTGCTAGTGAGGGAGGGTTCTATGGCTACACCTTC
many	TRBV3-1	TRBJ2-7	NA	CASSQVPSYEQYF	TGTGCCAGCAGCCAAGTCCCCTCCTACGAGCAGTACTTC
NA	TRBV7-9	TRBJ2-4	TRBD2	CASSFMAGDGAKNIQYF	TGTGCCAGCAGCTTCATGGCGGGGGACGGGGCCAAAAACATTCAGTACTTC
many	TRBV4-1	TRBJ2-7	TRBD2	CASSQASGLSYEQYF	TGCGCCAGCAGCCAAGCTAGCGGACTCTCCTACGAGCAGTACTTC
few	TRBV7-6	TRBJ1-1	NA	CASLKWTETRWNTEAFF	TGTGCCAGCTTGAAATGGACAGAGACGAGATGGAACACTGAAGCTTTCTTT
NA	TRBV7-8	TRBJ2-1	NA	CASSLGLGLGGRGNEQFF	TGTGCCAGCAGCTTAGGCTTGGGTTTGGGGGGGCGAGGAAATGAGCAGTTCTTC
many	TRBV7-2	TRBJ2-5	TRBD1	CASSSELGTVDQETQYF	TGTGCCAGCAGCTCTGAATTAGGGACAGTGGATCAAGAGACCCAGTACTTC
many	TRBV10-2	TRBJ1-1	TRBD1	CASSEQGANTEAFF	TGCGCCAGCAGTGAGCAGGGGGCGAACACTGAAGCTTTCTTT
many	TRBV6-5	TRBJ2-7	NA	CASSYRGLSYEQYF	TGTGCCAGCAGTTACCGGGGACTTTCCTACGAGCAGTACTTC
NA	TRBV5-6	TRBJ1-2	NA	CASSLSVQGSYGYTF	TGTGCCAGCAGCTTGTCGGTGCAGGGAAGCTATGGCTACACCTTC
many	TRBV9	TRBJ2-1	TRBD2	CASSDNSGGAQQFF	TGTGCCAGCAGCGATAATAGCGGGGGGGCCCAACAGTTCTTC
NA	TRBV5-1	TRBJ2-1	NA	CATNTGTNNEQFF	TGCGCCACCAACACCGGGACAAATAATGAGCAGTTCTTC
many	TRBV4-3	TRBJ1-2	NA	CASSQDLIWMLYGYTF	TGCGCCAGCAGCCAAGATCTGATTTGGATGCTCTATGGCTACACCTTC
few	TRBV12-3/TRBV12-4	TRBJ2-5	NA	CASSTATPGGGRETQYF	TGTGCCAGCAGTACAGCCACCCCGGGGGGCGGGAGAGAGACCCAGTACTTC
many	TRBV3-1	TRBJ1-1	TRBD1	CASSLTGGQVTEAFF	TGTGCCAGCAGCCTTACAGGGGGCCAGGTCACTGAAGCTTTCTTT
few	TRBV6-2/TRBV6-3	TRBJ2-3	TRBD2	CASTEDRSGGARDTQYF	TGTGCCAGCACCGAAGATCGTTCCGGGGGGGCCAGAGATACGCAGTATTTT
few	TRBV20-1	TRBJ2-6	NA	CSAVVGQSGANVLTF	TGCAGTGCTGTCGTCGGACAGTCTGGGGCCAACGTCCTGACTTTC
few	TRBV11-2	TRBJ1-5	NA	CASSSLRGNQPQHF	TGTGCCAGCAGCTCTTTGCGGGGTAATCAGCCCCAGCATTTT
few	TRBV7-8	TRBJ2-3	NA	CASSSARESGTDTQYF	TGTGCCAGCAGCTCCGCCCGGGAGAGTGGCACAGATACGCAGTATTTT
once	TRBV5-4	TRBJ1-6	TRBD1	CASSLGDRDSPLHF	TGTGCCAGCAGCTTGGGGGACAGGGATTCACCCCTCCACTTT
NA	TRBV15	TRBJ1-6	TRBD1	CATSREAGQATYNSPLHF	TGTGCCACCAGCAGAGAGGCGGGACAGGCTACGTATAATTCACCCCTCCACTTT
NA	TRBV2	TRBJ1-1	NA	CASSARARTNTEAFF	TGTGCCAGCAGTGCCAGGGCCCGCACGAACACTGAAGCTTTCTTT
NA	TRBV7-9	TRBJ2-1	TRBD2	CASSFFGGGDYNEQFF	TGTGCCAGCAGCTTCTTTGGCGGGGGAGACTACAATGAGCAGTTCTTC
many	TRBV10-3	TRBJ1-1	NA	CAISDRGGDNTEAFF	TGTGCCATCAGTGATCGGGGAGGGGACAACACTGAAGCTTTCTTT
NA	TRBV5-1	TRBJ1-1	NA	CASSLAEGMNTEAFF	TGCGCCAGCAGCTTGGCCGAGGGAATGAACACTGAAGCTTTCTTT